The next 31 T cell receptor beta chains were all read from a single sample in a study of blood T cell repertoires in COVID-19. Measured with immunoSEQ multiplex PCR; TCRdb has only the in-frame clones, and not every one. The sample lists some 85,000 clones; more than 60% were seen once. The sample comprised peripheral blood. The receptor source for this set is a human donor in a cohort sampled during active COVID-19.

The CDR3 nucleotides are TGTGCCAGCAGCCAAACAGGGTTGACTGAAGCTTTCTTT. It specifies CASSQTGLTEAFF. This chain connects TRBV9 to TRBJ1-1; TRBD1 might be the D (6 bases). The V and J ends lost 4 bases and 5 bases respectively, with 12 bases between them. Germline lookup yields CDR1 SGDLS and CDR2 YYNGEE. This CDR3 region has 13 residues.

V is TRBV28 and J is TRBJ1-5; D possibly corresponds to TRBD1 (5 bases). The CDR3 extends over 14 amino acids. V lost 5 bases, J lost 0 bases, and 8 bases lay in between. CDR1 MDHEN and CDR2 SYDVKM come from the germline V gene. The CDR3 is CASSLDSSNQPQHF. CDR3 DNA sequence: TGTGCCAGCAGTCTCGACAGTAGCAATCAGCCCCAGCATTTT. The complete variable domain, with remaining parts taken from reference TRBV28 and TRBJ1-5, reads DVKVTQSSRYLVKRTGEKVFLECVQDMDHENMFWYRQDPGLGLRLIYFSYDVKMKEKGDIPEGYSVSREKKERFSLILESASTNQTSMYLCASSLDSSNQPQHFGDGTRLSIL.

The V call is TRBV4-1, the J call TRBJ2-3, with D perhaps matching TRBD2 (5 bases). V lost 1 base, J lost 1 base, and 12 bases lay in between. CDR1 and CDR2 from the germline V gene are MGHRA and YSYEKL. The CDR3 is made up of 16 amino acids. In DNA, the CDR3 is TGCGCCAGCAGCCAAGGTGGAGGTCCTGGCACAGATACGCAGTATTTT. It translates to CASSQGGGPGTDTQYF.

The CDR3 loop is CASSLEGARGYTF. The CDR3 DNA reads TGTGCCAGCAGCTTAGAGGGGGCGCGGGGCTACACCTTC. The J gene is TRBJ1-2, the V gene TRBV7-2; 7 bases map to TRBD1. Per the germline V gene, CDR1 is SGHTA and CDR2 is FQGNSA. The CDR3 totals 13 residues. V shed 1 base, J shed 8 bases, and the junction held 4 bases outside the gene matches.

The chain combines TRBV9 with TRBJ2-7; the match to TRBD2 covers 14 bases. Germline values: CDR1 SGDLS, CDR2 YYNGEE. This CDR3 is 15 amino acids long. V shed 5 bases, J shed 7 bases, and the junction held 8 bases outside the gene matches. CDR3: CASSDSGLAGEEQYF. CDR3 coding DNA: TGTGCCAGCAGTGACTCGGGACTAGCGGGAGAGGAGCAGTACTTC.

The chain recombines TRBV28 with TRBJ2-2; TRBD1 agrees at 8 bases. The V gene's germline CDR1 is MDHEN and CDR2 SYDVKM. The CDR3 has 14 residues. Germline trimming cut 4 bases from V and 12 bases from J; bases unmatched to any gene: 10. DNA for the CDR3: TGTGCCAGCAGTTCCGGAGGGGACAGGAATAAGCTGTTTTTT. It codes for CASSSGGDRNKLFF.

CDR3 loop: CASSVNPTGTTNYGYTF. The CDR3 DNA sequence: TGTGCCAGCAGCGTAAACCCAACAGGGACCACTAACTATGGCTACACCTTC. This rearrangement joins TRBV9 to TRBJ1-2; perhaps TRBD1 as D (6 bases). V was pared by 1 base and J by 0 bases, with 16 bases between. Per the germline V gene, CDR1 is SGDLS and CDR2 is YYNGEE. The CDR3 loop spans 17 amino acids. Complete variable domain (other parts from reference TRBV9 and TRBJ1-2): DSGVTQTPKHLITATGQRVTLRCSPRSGDLSVYWYQQSLDQGLQFLIQYYNGEERAKGNILERFSAQQFPDLHSELNLSSLELGDSALYFCASSVNPTGTTNYGYTFGSGTRLTVV.

The rearrangement links TRBV6-5 to TRBJ2-3, with TRBD2 identical over 13 bases. The length of the CDR3 is 14 residues. V gave up 6 bases and J gave up 3 bases; unmatched junction bases: 0. CDR1 MNHEY and CDR2 SVGAGI come from the germline V gene. CDR3 in amino acids: CASRTSGRTDTQYF. The CDR3 coding sequence is TGTGCCAGCAGGACTAGCGGGAGGACAGATACGCAGTATTTT.

The chain couples TRBV4-2 to TRBJ2-2; perhaps TRBD2 as D (6 bases). CDR1 and CDR2 from the germline V gene are LGHNA and YNFKEQ. V was pared by 0 bases and J by 4 bases, with 15 bases between. The CDR3 totals 17 residues. CDR3 protein: CASSQEGLAESTGELFF. The CDR3, as DNA: TGTGCCAGCAGCCAAGAGGGTTTAGCGGAAAGCACCGGGGAGCTGTTTTTT.

The CDR3 nucleotides read TGTGCCAGCAGTCTAAGCGGGAGTCCCTACGAGCAGTACTTC. Its protein is CASSLSGSPYEQYF. This rearrangement joins TRBV28 to TRBJ2-7, with TRBD2 matching 8 bases. The V gene's germline CDR1 is MDHEN and CDR2 SYDVKM. This CDR3 has 14 amino acids. Losses at the gene ends were 5 bases for V and 2 bases for J; bases not matched to a gene: 5.

The chain uses TRBV14 and TRBJ1-2, with TRBD1 matching 7 bases. Germline V gene sequence: CDR1 SGHDN, CDR2 FVKESK. J was trimmed by 8 bases and V by 2 bases; bases with no gene match: 8. This CDR3 comprises 14 residues. The CDR3 sequence: CASSQTDRLGGYTF. The CDR3 region has the DNA TGTGCCAGCAGCCAAACGGACAGGTTGGGGGGCTACACCTTC.

The chain combines TRBV7-9 with TRBJ1-2; no firm D call. Trimming removed 3 bases from V and 1 base from J, with 12 bases in between. Germline-derived CDR1 and CDR2 are SEHNR and FQNEAQ (reference sequence). This CDR3 comprises 15 residues. This chain's CDR3 is CASSFGQPLNYGYTF. The CDR3 region has the DNA TGTGCCAGCAGCTTTGGGCAGCCTCTTAACTATGGCTACACCTTC. Full variable domain (remainder filled in from reference TRBV7-9 and TRBJ1-2): DTGVSQNPRHKITKRGQNVTFRCDPISEHNRLYWYRQTLGQGPEFLTYFQNEAQLEKSRLLSDRFSAERPKGSFSTLEIQRTEQGDSAMYLCASSFGQPLNYGYTFGSGTRLTVV.

The rearrangement uses TRBV5-1 and TRBJ2-1; 7 nucleotides line up with TRBD2. The V gene's germline CDR1 is SGHRS and CDR2 YFSETQ. The CDR3 sequence is 14 residues long. Losses at the gene ends were 4 bases for V and 7 bases for J; bases not matched to a gene: 8. The CDR3 DNA follows: TGCGCCAGCAGCCTCGGTGGAGCGGGAAATGAGCAGTTCTTC. Translation gives CASSLGGAGNEQFF.

The rearrangement uses TRBV5-6 and TRBJ1-2, with 9 bases that match TRBD1. The CDR3 runs to 14 residues. V lost 4 bases to trimming and J lost 7 bases; unmatched junction nucleotides: 8. CDR1 is SGHDT and CDR2 is YYEEEE in the germline V gene. CDR3 DNA sequence: TGTGCCAGCAGCCCCGGGACAGGGTATGGTGGCTACACCTTC. Its protein product is CASSPGTGYGGYTF.

In nucleotides, the CDR3 is TGTGCCAGCAGCTTGGCCAATGGAGCGGGAGGGGCAGATACGCAGTATTTT. Encoded protein: CASSLANGAGGADTQYF. V and J are TRBV5-8 and TRBJ2-3; TRBD2 matches at 10 bases. The CDR3 extends over 17 amino acids. Germline-derived CDR1 and CDR2 are SGHTS and YDEGEE. V was clipped by 0 bases and J by 4 bases; unmatched bases: 8. Full variable domain (outside the CDR3, taken from reference TRBV5-8 and TRBJ2-3): EAGVTQSPTHLIKTRGQQATLRCSPISGHTSVYWYQQALGLGLQFLLWYDEGEERNRGNFPPRFSGRQFPNYSSELNVNALELEDSALYLCASSLANGAGGADTQYFGPGTRLTVL.

This sequence joins TRBV27 and TRBJ2-1; 7 bases are shared with TRBD2. In germline, CDR1 is MNHEY, CDR2 SMNVEV (reference sequence). V shed 5 bases and J 2 bases; nucleotides not matched to a gene: 18. CDR3 length: 19 residues. CDR3 DNA sequence: TGTGCCAGCAGTCCCCGTTGGATTGGGAGGGATGAGGCCTACAATGAGCAGTTCTTC. Translating gives CASSPRWIGRDEAYNEQFF.

The V gene is TRBV5-1, the J gene TRBJ2-7, with D perhaps TRBD1 (6 bases). Trimming removed 0 bases from V and 3 bases from J, with 10 bases in between. CDR1 and CDR2 from the germline V gene are SGHRS and YFSETQ. The CDR3 runs 14 residues. The CDR3, as DNA: TGCGCCAGCAGCTTGGGACAGGCCCTCTACGAGCAGTACTTC. It yields the protein CASSLGQALYEQYF.

The V call is TRBV28, the J call TRBJ2-7, with TRBD2 matching 7 bases. The CDR3 has 14 residues. Losses at the gene ends were 3 bases for V and 2 bases for J; bases not matched to a gene: 4. Germline assignment: CDR1 MDHEN and CDR2 SYDVKM. The CDR3: CASSFASGTYEQYF. In DNA form, the CDR3 reads TGTGCCAGCAGTTTCGCTAGCGGCACCTACGAGCAGTACTTC.

This chain's CDR3 is CASSYSMTAFGYTF. Written as DNA, the CDR3 is TGTGCCAGCAGTTACTCCATGACTGCGTTTGGCTACACCTTC. The V gene is TRBV6-5, the J gene TRBJ1-2; D remains unclear. The CDR3 sequence is 14 residues long. Germline V gene data show CDR1 as MNHEY and CDR2 as SVGAGI. V lost 0 bases, J lost 7 bases, and 12 bases lay in between.

The chain is built from TRBV7-3 and TRBJ2-1; 7 bases agree with TRBD2. V lost 5 bases to trimming and J lost 5 bases; unmatched junction nucleotides: 9. Per the germline V gene, CDR1 is SGHTA and CDR2 is FQGTGA. The CDR3 runs to 15 residues. The CDR3 DNA sequence: TGTGCCAGCAGCCCCTCGGGGCTAGCGGACAATGAGCAGTTCTTC. Protein product: CASSPSGLADNEQFF.

This sequence joins TRBV7-6 and TRBJ1-3; D is possibly TRBD1 (6 bases). V lost 5 bases, J lost 0 bases, and 14 bases lay in between. Germline CDR1 and CDR2: SGHVS and FNYEAQ. This CDR3 comprises 16 residues. The CDR3 DNA sequence: TGTGCCAGCAGCCAAGGGGGAGGGAACTCTGGAAACACCATATATTTT. As protein: CASSQGGGNSGNTIYF.

The CDR3 nucleotides are TGTGCCAGCAGCCCCGGGACTAGTTACGAGCAGTACTTC. Protein: CASSPGTSYEQYF. The chain employs TRBV7-9 and TRBJ2-7; 8 bases align to TRBD2. V was clipped by 5 bases and J by 4 bases; unmatched bases: 4. Germline V gene sequence: CDR1 SEHNR, CDR2 FQNEAQ (reference sequence). CDR3 length: 13 residues. Combining the CDR3 with reference TRBV7-9 and TRBJ2-7 gives the whole variable domain DTGVSQNPRHKITKRGQNVTFRCDPISEHNRLYWYRQTLGQGPEFLTYFQNEAQLEKSRLLSDRFSAERPKGSFSTLEIQRTEQGDSAMYLCASSPGTSYEQYFGPGTRLTVT.

The chain has TRBV4-3 and TRBJ2-1; 8 bases match TRBD2. With V trimmed by 4 bases and J by 6 bases, 8 bases remained unmatched. The germline V gene encodes CDR1 LGHNA and CDR2 YSLEER. This CDR3 has 15 amino acids. The CDR3 DNA reads as TGCGCCAGCAGCCCCCGGCGGACTAGCAGCAATGAGCAGTTCTTC. Translated: CASSPRRTSSNEQFF.

The rearrangement uses TRBV6-4 and TRBJ1-2, with D maybe TRBD1 (5 bases). The CDR3 loop spans 13 amino acids. Trimming stripped 6 bases from V and 2 bases from J, with 10 bases between. CDR1 and CDR2 (germline): MRHNA, SNTAGT. CDR3 nucleotide sequence: TGTGCCAGCAGATCGGACACCAACTATGGCTACACCTTC. Translation gives CASRSDTNYGYTF.

The V and J genes are TRBV7-2 and TRBJ1-1; D is uncertain. There are 14 residues in the CDR3. V dropped 2 bases and J dropped 5 bases, with 12 bases sitting between them. Germline CDR1 is SGHTA and CDR2 is FQGNSA. The CDR3 region is CASSLSMVETEAFF. The DNA for the CDR3 is TGTGCCAGCAGCTTATCCATGGTGGAGACTGAAGCTTTCTTT. The whole variable domain, remainder taken from reference TRBV7-2 and TRBJ1-1, is GAGVSQSPSNKVTEKGKDVELRCDPISGHTALYWYRQSLGQGLEFLIYFQGNSAPDKSGLPSDRFSAERTGGSVSTLTIQRTQQEDSAVYLCASSLSMVETEAFFGQGTRLTVV.

In its sample, this clone was seen a few times. This chain connects TRBV20-1 to TRBJ1-1, with D maybe TRBD1 (5 bases). Germline assignment: CDR1 DFQATT and CDR2 SNEGSKA (reference sequence). The CDR3 is 11 amino acids. Between the trimmed V and J ends, which lost 3 bases and 5 bases, there was a span of 7 bases. The CDR3 sequence: CSARGGTEAFF. The CDR3 coding sequence is TGCAGTGCTAGGGGGGGAACTGAAGCTTTCTTT.

The V and J genes are TRBV28 and TRBJ2-7; 12 bases fit TRBD2. The CDR3 extends over 15 amino acids. The V and J ends lost 6 bases and 3 bases, in that order; junction bases with no gene match: 6. Germline V gene lookup returns CDR1 MDHEN and CDR2 SYDVKM. The DNA of the CDR3 is TGTGCCAGCAGAACCTCGGGACTAGCGGGCTACGAGCAGTACTTC. Its protein is CASRTSGLAGYEQYF.

This clone was counted once. The chain is built from TRBV5-1 and TRBJ2-1; weak D call: TRBD2 (7 bases). The CDR3 has 17 residues. The V end was cut by 4 bases, the J end by 2 bases, with 19 bases between. Germline V gives CDR1 SGHRS, CDR2 YFSETQ. The DNA of the CDR3 is TGCGCCAGCAGCCCCCCGTGGGGGAGGGGGGCCTACAATGAGCAGTTCTTC. This sequence encodes CASSPPWGRGAYNEQFF. Using reference TRBV5-1 and TRBJ2-1 for the parts outside the CDR3, the full variable domain is KAGVTQTPRYLIKTRGQQVTLSCSPISGHRSVSWYQQTPGQGLQFLFEYFSETQRNKGNFPGRFSGRQFSNSRSEMNVSTLELGDSALYLCASSPPWGRGAYNEQFFGPGTRLTVL.

This clone was seen more than once but under ten times. The genes are TRBV7-2 and TRBJ2-1, with D perhaps TRBD1 (6 bases). The germline V gene encodes CDR1 SGHTA and CDR2 FQGNSA. The CDR3 is 12 amino acids. Trimming removed 7 bases from V and 4 bases from J, with 8 bases in between. The CDR3 loop reads CASNDRYNEQFF. DNA for the CDR3: TGTGCCAGCAACGACAGGTACAATGAGCAGTTCTTC.

The rearrangement uses TRBV7-2 and TRBJ1-4, with D tentatively TRBD1 (5 bases). The CDR3 spans 15 residues. CDR1 is SGHTA and CDR2 is FQGNSA in the germline V gene. V dropped 5 bases and J dropped 3 bases, with 13 bases sitting between them. The chain's CDR3 is CASSPRGVSNEKLFF. Here the CDR3 DNA reads TGTGCCAGCAGCCCACGGGGGGTTTCTAATGAAAAACTGTTTTTT.

The rearrangement links TRBV4-3 to TRBJ1-2; 7 bases align to TRBD1. Germline CDR1 is LGHNA and CDR2 is YSLEER. The CDR3 is 16 residues long. J gave up 2 bases and V 0 bases, and 6 bases lay outside the gene matches. The CDR3 here is CASSQDLDRENYGYTF. The CDR3 DNA is TGCGCCAGCAGCCAAGATCTAGACAGGGAAAACTATGGCTACACCTTC.